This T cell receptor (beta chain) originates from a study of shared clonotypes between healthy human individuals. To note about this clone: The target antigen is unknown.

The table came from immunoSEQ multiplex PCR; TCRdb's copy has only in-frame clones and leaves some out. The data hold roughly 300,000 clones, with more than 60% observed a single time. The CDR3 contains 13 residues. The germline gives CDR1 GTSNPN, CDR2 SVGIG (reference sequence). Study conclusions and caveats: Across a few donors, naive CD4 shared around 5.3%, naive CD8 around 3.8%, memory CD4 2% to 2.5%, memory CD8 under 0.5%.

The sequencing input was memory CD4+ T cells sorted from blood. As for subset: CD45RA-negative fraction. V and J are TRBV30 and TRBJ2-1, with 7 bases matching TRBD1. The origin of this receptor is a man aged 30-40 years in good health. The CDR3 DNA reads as TGTGCTGGAGAGGGGGCGGCCAAAGGGGAGCAGTTCTTC. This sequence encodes CAGEGAAKGEQFF.